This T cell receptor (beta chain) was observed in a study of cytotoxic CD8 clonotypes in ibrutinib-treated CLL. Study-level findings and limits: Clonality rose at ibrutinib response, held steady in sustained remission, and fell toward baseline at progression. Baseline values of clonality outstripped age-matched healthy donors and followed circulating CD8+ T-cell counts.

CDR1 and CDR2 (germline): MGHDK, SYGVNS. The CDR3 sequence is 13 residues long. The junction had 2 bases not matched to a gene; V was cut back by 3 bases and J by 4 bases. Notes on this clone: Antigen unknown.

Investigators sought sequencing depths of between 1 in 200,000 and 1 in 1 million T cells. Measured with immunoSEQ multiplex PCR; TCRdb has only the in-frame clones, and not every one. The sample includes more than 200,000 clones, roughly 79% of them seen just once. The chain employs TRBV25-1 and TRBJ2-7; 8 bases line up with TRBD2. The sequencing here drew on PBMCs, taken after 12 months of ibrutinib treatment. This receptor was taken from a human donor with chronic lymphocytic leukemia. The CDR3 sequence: CASSEASGYEQYF. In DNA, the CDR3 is TGTGCCAGCAGTGAGGCTAGCGGGTACGAGCAGTACTTC.